This TCR beta chain was profiled in a study of Ad26.COV2.S vaccination and SARS-CoV-2 variants. Findings and caveats of the study: It was found that vaccine and placebo recipients had similar non-spike TCR breadth. Measurements of TCR breadth and depth may have given underestimates of the total T cell responses. A substantial breadth of spike-specific CD8+ and CD4+ T cell responses after vaccination has been reported.

Of note for this clone: Its specificity is unknown.

Described treatment: about 20 received Ad26.COV2.S at low or high dose, single or two shots; five or six received placebo; per-sample allocation not given. Following the first vaccine or placebo injection, samples were taken on day 63. Assay used: immunoSEQ multiplex PCR; TCRdb lists only in-frame clones, some missing. The table shows 380,000 or so clones, with approximately 90% occurring only once. Sequenced here: peripheral blood, sampled in a trial of Ad26.COV2.S vaccine versus placebo. The sequence derives from a person between 18 and 65 years old who received the Ad26.COV2.S COVID-19 vaccine or a placebo.

DNA of the CDR3: TGTGCCAGCAGCTTATGGACTAGCGGGAGATTTTTCTTC. This translates into CASSLWTSGRFFF. This chain links TRBV11-2 with TRBJ2-1, with 13 bases aligning to TRBD2. V lost 2 bases, J lost 16 bases, and 5 bases stayed unmatched. CDR1 and CDR2 (germline): SGHAT, FQNNGV. The CDR3 is 13 amino acids.